The 32 T cell receptor beta chains presented below share a single source sample, sequenced in a study of OX40 agonist ivuxolimab in advanced cancers. Profiling relied on immunoSEQ multiplex PCR, and the TCRdb table lists in-frame clones only, not all of them. The sample shows around 32,000 clones, about 92% of them seen only once. Source: CD4+ or CD8+ T cells sorted from blood, taken in a trial of the OX40 agonist ivuxolimab. The source is an adult with an advanced solid tumor such as melanoma, head and neck, liver or kidney cancer.

This clone was observed once. The chain has TRBV7-9 and TRBJ2-2; 13 bases align to TRBD2. Germline CDR1 is SEHNR and CDR2 is FQNEAQ (reference sequence). J was trimmed by 6 bases and V by 5 bases; bases with no gene match: 3. The CDR3 runs to 15 residues. CDR3 coding DNA: TGTGCCAGCAGCACGGGACTAGCGGGACCCGGGGAGCTGTTTTTT. This encodes CASSTGLAGPGELFF.

This clone was counted once. The chain uses TRBV7-9 and TRBJ2-5; D tentatively reads TRBD1 or TRBD2 (5 bases each). Germline assignment: CDR1 SEHNR and CDR2 FQNEAQ (reference sequence). The CDR3 is 17 amino acids. Trimming removed 5 bases at V and 5 bases at J, with 24 bases between. The CDR3 reads CASSPPTGPHDGETQYF. The CDR3 DNA is TGTGCCAGCAGCCCGCCAACGGGACCTCATGATGGGGAGACCCAGTACTTC.

The chain links TRBV7-3 to TRBJ2-3, with D tentatively TRBD1 (6 bases). V lost 5 bases and J lost 1, with 10 bases in between. Germline CDR1 reads SGHTA; CDR2 reads FQGTGA. The CDR3 loop spans 14 amino acids. DNA of the CDR3: TGTGCCAGCAGCACGACAGGAGGCACAGATACGCAGTATTTT. This codes for CASSTTGGTDTQYF.

The chain recombines TRBV19 with TRBJ1-2; 11 nucleotides align to TRBD1. The CDR3 runs to 14 residues. From germline, CDR1 is LNHDA and CDR2 SQIVND (reference sequence). The J segment lost 3 bases and the V segment lost 7 bases, leaving 4 bases of the junction unmatched. This CDR3 reads CASTGQGADYGYTF. As DNA, the CDR3 is TGTGCCAGTACAGGACAGGGGGCTGACTATGGCTACACCTTC.

This clone was observed a handful of times. The rearrangement links TRBV27 to TRBJ1-1; no clear D gene. V gave up 6 bases and J gave up 0 bases, with 14 bases separating them. CDR3 length equals 15 residues. Germline V gene lookup returns CDR1 MNHEY and CDR2 SMNVEV (reference sequence). CDR3 coding DNA: TGTGCCAGCAGGGGTTTCCTGGCCTTGAACACTGAAGCTTTCTTT. This encodes CASRGFLALNTEAFF.

The chain joins TRBV7-9 to TRBJ1-5; the D is unclear. CDR1 and CDR2 from the germline V gene are SEHNR and FQNEAQ (reference sequence). This CDR3 comprises 13 residues. V was pared by 1 base and J by 4 bases, with 5 bases between. CDR3 DNA sequence: TGTGCCAGCAGCTTAGGGTTGAATCAGCCCCAGCATTTT. Its translation: CASSLGLNQPQHF.

This chain joins TRBV28 and TRBJ2-4; TRBD1 is a possible D gene (6 bases). V was pared by 3 bases and J by 2 bases, with 14 bases between. Germline CDR1 reads MDHEN; CDR2 reads SYDVKM. The CDR3 has 16 residues. CDR3 sequence reads: CASSFGQGYTKNIQYF. CDR3 in DNA: TGTGCCAGCAGTTTCGGGCAGGGGTATACCAAAAACATTCAGTACTTC.

V usage is TRBV7-2 and J usage is TRBJ2-7, with TRBD1 identical over 8 bases. Per germline, CDR1 SGHTA and CDR2 FQGNSA. The CDR3 covers 18 residues. With 1 base clipped from V and 3 bases from J, the junction kept 14 bases outside the gene matches. CDR3 region: CASSLVLLGWTGYYEQYF. The CDR3, as DNA: TGTGCCAGCAGCTTAGTACTGTTAGGCTGGACAGGGTACTACGAGCAGTACTTC.

This chain links TRBV6-4 with TRBJ2-7; D possibly corresponds to TRBD2 (6 bases). The CDR3 has 15 amino acids. Germline V gene sequence: CDR1 MRHNA, CDR2 SNTAGT. Trimming took off 8 bases at V and 7 bases at J, with 24 bases between the two ends. The CDR3 DNA is TGTGCCAGCGGTGGAGGGAATCCATGGTTTTGTGAGCAGTACTTC. Translation: CASGGGNPWFCEQYF.

The chain combines TRBV29-1 with TRBJ2-7; D call uncertain. The CDR3 is made up of 12 amino acids. From germline, CDR1 is SQVTM and CDR2 ANQGSEA. With 0 bases removed from V and 4 bases from J, the gap between germline ends came to 7 bases. CDR3 region: CSVEDPGYEQYF. CDR3 coding DNA: TGCAGCGTTGAAGATCCCGGGTACGAGCAGTACTTC.

As regards this clone: Other DNA variants within this sample encode the same CDR3. This chain joins TRBV29-1 and TRBJ2-7; D may be TRBD2 (6 bases). Germline values: CDR1 SQVTM, CDR2 ANQGSEA. This CDR3 is built from 13 residues. V lost 5 bases and J lost 0, with 11 bases in between. The CDR3 spells CSVRPGDSYEQYF. CDR3 nucleotides: TGCAGCGTTCGTCCGGGAGACTCCTACGAGCAGTACTTC.

The chain has TRBV7-8 and TRBJ1-5; D gene ambiguous. Germline V gene lookup returns CDR1 SGHVS and CDR2 FQNEAQ. Trimming removed 1 base at V and 1 base at J, with 11 bases between. There are 16 residues in the CDR3. The CDR3 DNA is TGTGCCAGCAGCTTAGTTGGGAGGGAGAGCAATCAGCCCCAGCATTTT. Amino acids: CASSLVGRESNQPQHF.

The chain links TRBV6-5 to TRBJ2-3; D gene unclear. V was clipped by 4 bases and J by 5 bases, with 13 bases between them. CDR1 MNHEY and CDR2 SVGAGI come from the germline V gene. The CDR3 length is 14 residues. The CDR3 reads CASSSKPDGDTQYF. The CDR3 DNA follows: TGTGCCAGCAGTTCCAAACCCGACGGAGATACGCAGTATTTT.

This chain uses TRBV6-1 with TRBJ2-7; 7 bases agree with TRBD1. V was pared by 4 bases and J by 0 bases, with 15 bases of the junction left unmatched. The CDR3 is 18 amino acids. The germline V gene has CDR1 MNHNS and CDR2 SASEGT. For the CDR3, the DNA is TGTGCCAGCAGTGCAGGGGATCCCACCGGGACAGCCTCCTACGAGCAGTACTTC. Its protein product is CASSAGDPTGTASYEQYF.

V usage is TRBV5-1 and J usage is TRBJ1-5, with unresolved D. Germline V CDR1 and CDR2: SGHRS, YFSETQ. V lost 0 bases to trimming and J lost 0 bases, with 4 bases between them. CDR3 length equals 14 residues. The CDR3 is CASSLDGSNQPQHF. The CDR3 DNA is TGCGCCAGCAGCTTGGATGGTAGCAATCAGCCCCAGCATTTT.

This clone was detected only a few times. V is TRBV6-1 and J is TRBJ2-7; 10 bases line up with TRBD1. This CDR3 region has 14 residues. Trimming removed 5 bases from V and 3 bases from J; junction bases left unmatched: 4. Germline V gene sequence: CDR1 MNHNS, CDR2 SASEGT. The CDR3 sequence is CASSSTGGGYEQYF. DNA for the CDR3: TGTGCCAGCAGTTCGACAGGGGGCGGCTACGAGCAGTACTTC.

J is TRBJ2-3 and V is TRBV2, with D hard to call. The CDR3 extends over 13 amino acids. Germline CDR1 SNHLY, CDR2 FYNNEI. Trimming removed 3 bases from V and 0 bases from J, with 4 bases in between. CDR3 bases: TGTGCCAGCAGTGACCCGAGCACAGATACGCAGTATTTT. As protein: CASSDPSTDTQYF.

This clone was picked up one time. The chain joins TRBV5-4 to TRBJ2-6; 7 nucleotides agree with TRBD2. The CDR3 contains 20 residues. J lost 0 bases, V lost 0 bases, and 12 bases had no gene match. The germline CDR1 and CDR2 sequences are SGHNT and YYREEE (reference sequence). CDR3 sequence: CASSLGGSAGDTSGANVLTF. The CDR3 coding sequence is TGTGCCAGCAGCTTGGGAGGGTCGGCGGGAGATACCTCTGGGGCCAACGTCCTGACTTTC. The full variable domain, with the rest looked up from reference TRBV5-4 and TRBJ2-6, is ETGVTQSPTHLIKTRGQQVTLRCSSQSGHNTVSWYQQALGQGPQFIFQYYREEENGRGNFPPRFSGLQFPNYSSELNVNALELDDSALYLCASSLGGSAGDTSGANVLTFGAGSRLTVL.

The V and J genes are TRBV7-2 and TRBJ1-5; D may be TRBD1 (5 bases). CDR1 SGHTA and CDR2 FQGNSA come from the germline V gene. The length of the CDR3 is 13 residues. V lost 0 bases and J 7 bases, leaving 7 bases between the germline ends. In nucleotides, the CDR3 is TGTGCCAGCAGCTTAGCCTGGGACCAGCCCCAGCATTTT. This encodes CASSLAWDQPQHF.

This sequence joins TRBV5-6 and TRBJ2-7; D may correspond to TRBD1 or TRBD2 (6 bases each). This CDR3 has 14 residues. Germline assignment: CDR1 SGHDT and CDR2 YYEEEE. Trimming took 5 bases from V and 4 from J, leaving 16 bases between them. In DNA, the CDR3 is TGTGCCAGCAGTTACGGGGGACACTTGTACGAGCAGTACTTC. It specifies CASSYGGHLYEQYF.

The V and J genes are TRBV4-1 and TRBJ2-7, with D possibly being TRBD1 (5 bases). V lost 4 bases and J 3 bases, leaving 16 bases between the germline ends. CDR1 MGHRA and CDR2 YSYEKL come from the germline V gene. The CDR3 has 15 amino acids. The CDR3: CASSLGLPDNYEQYF. The CDR3 DNA is TGCGCCAGCAGCCTAGGCCTTCCGGACAACTACGAGCAGTACTTC.

The count of this clone is one. The chain carries TRBV6-5 and TRBJ2-1, with a weak D call TRBD2 (6 bases). The CDR3 covers 13 residues. CDR1 and CDR2 (germline): MNHEY, SVGAGI. The V gene lost 7 bases and the J gene lost 4 bases, with 11 bases spanning the gap. Here the CDR3 DNA reads TGTGCCAGCAAGGAGGGACTTTACAATGAGCAGTTCTTC. Its translation is CASKEGLYNEQFF.

The chain uses TRBV11-2 and TRBJ2-3; D is ambiguous. V lost 5 bases and J 1 base, leaving 13 bases between the germline ends. CDR1 and CDR2 (germline): SGHAT, FQNNGV. This CDR3 region has 15 residues. The CDR3 region has the DNA TGTGCCAGCAGCCCCGGACCCGCCGGCACAGATACGCAGTATTTT. As protein: CASSPGPAGTDTQYF. Full variable domain (missing parts from reference TRBV11-2 and TRBJ2-3): EAGVAQSPRYKIIEKRQSVAFWCNPISGHATLYWYQQILGQGPKLLIQFQNNGVVDDSQLPKDRFSAERLKGVDSTLKIQPAKLEDSAVYLCASSPGPAGTDTQYFGPGTRLTVL.

The V and J genes are TRBV4-1 and TRBJ2-7; 9 bases line up with TRBD2. The CDR3 sequence is 14 residues long. CDR1 and CDR2 (germline): MGHRA, YSYEKL. Losses at the gene ends were 3 bases for V and 3 bases for J; bases not matched to a gene: 3. For the CDR3, the DNA is TGCGCCAGCAGCCAGGTTAGCGGGAGCTACGAGCAGTACTTC. It specifies CASSQVSGSYEQYF.

The chain has TRBV5-1 and TRBJ2-5; tentatively, D is TRBD1 (6 bases). Trimming cost V 3 bases and J 0 bases, with 12 bases left between them. This CDR3 comprises 15 residues. Germline V gene lookup returns CDR1 SGHRS and CDR2 YFSETQ. The CDR3 sequence: CASSWTVGDQETQYF. The DNA for the CDR3 is TGCGCCAGCAGCTGGACAGTTGGGGACCAAGAGACCCAGTACTTC.

The chain couples TRBV14 to TRBJ2-4, with TRBD2 identical over 8 bases. In germline, CDR1 is SGHDN, CDR2 FVKESK. J lost 12 bases, V lost 6 bases, and 10 bases had no gene match. This CDR3 comprises 13 residues. The CDR3 sequence: CASSSVLAGYQYF. CDR3 DNA sequence: TGTGCCAGCAGTTCTGTCCTAGCGGGTTATCAGTACTTC.

The rearrangement uses TRBV28 and TRBJ1-5; D possibly corresponds to TRBD1 (6 bases). This CDR3 contains 14 residues. Germline V CDR1 and CDR2: MDHEN, SYDVKM. With 6 bases removed from V and 3 bases from J, the gap between germline ends came to 12 bases. CDR3: CASSVRGINQPQHF. Here the CDR3 DNA reads TGTGCCAGCAGCGTGAGGGGGATCAATCAGCCCCAGCATTTT.

This chain joins TRBV9 and TRBJ1-2, with D unresolved. With 0 bases removed from V and 3 bases from J, the gap between germline ends came to 15 bases. CDR1 is SGDLS and CDR2 is YYNGEE in the germline V gene. The CDR3 is 16 amino acids. The CDR3 sequence: CASSVEHQAWDYGYTF. CDR3 in DNA: TGTGCCAGCAGCGTAGAACACCAGGCATGGGACTATGGCTACACCTTC. Full variable domain (remainder filled in from reference TRBV9 and TRBJ1-2): DSGVTQTPKHLITATGQRVTLRCSPRSGDLSVYWYQQSLDQGLQFLIQYYNGEERAKGNILERFSAQQFPDLHSELNLSSLELGDSALYFCASSVEHQAWDYGYTFGSGTRLTVV.

The gene calls are TRBV28 and TRBJ2-5; TRBD2 aligns across 8 bases. The CDR3 totals 15 residues. The trim removed 5 bases at V and 2 bases at J, leaving 7 bases unmatched. The V gene's germline CDR1 is MDHEN and CDR2 SYDVKM. CDR3 region: CASSPTGTSQETQYF. CDR3 coding DNA: TGTGCCAGCAGTCCGACCGGGACTAGTCAAGAGACCCAGTACTTC.

The chain links TRBV11-3 to TRBJ2-7; 9 bases fit TRBD1. The germline V gene encodes CDR1 SGHNT and CDR2 YENEEA. V gave up 5 bases and J gave up 6 bases; unmatched junction bases: 11. The CDR3 is 15 amino acids. DNA for the CDR3: TGTGCCAGCAGCCTAGCAACAGGGGGCTCAAGCGAGCAGTACTTC. It yields the protein CASSLATGGSSEQYF.

The chain has TRBV2 and TRBJ1-3; no reliable D call. Looked up from germline, CDR1 is SNHLY and CDR2 is FYNNEI. The CDR3 loop spans 19 amino acids. V was clipped by 4 bases and J by 0 bases, with 22 bases between them. The chain's CDR3 is CASSGPGLAQPHSGNTIYF. For the CDR3, the DNA is TGTGCCAGCAGTGGACCGGGCCTTGCGCAGCCCCACTCTGGAAACACCATATATTTT.

The chain couples TRBV27 to TRBJ2-3; 9 nucleotides match TRBD1. The CDR3 contains 15 residues. Germline CDR1 and CDR2: MNHEY and SMNVEV (reference sequence). V lost 0 bases, J lost 4 bases, and 2 bases stayed unmatched. This CDR3 is CASSLSDRGADTQYF. The CDR3 nucleotides read TGTGCCAGCAGTTTATCGGACAGGGGAGCAGATACGCAGTATTTT.